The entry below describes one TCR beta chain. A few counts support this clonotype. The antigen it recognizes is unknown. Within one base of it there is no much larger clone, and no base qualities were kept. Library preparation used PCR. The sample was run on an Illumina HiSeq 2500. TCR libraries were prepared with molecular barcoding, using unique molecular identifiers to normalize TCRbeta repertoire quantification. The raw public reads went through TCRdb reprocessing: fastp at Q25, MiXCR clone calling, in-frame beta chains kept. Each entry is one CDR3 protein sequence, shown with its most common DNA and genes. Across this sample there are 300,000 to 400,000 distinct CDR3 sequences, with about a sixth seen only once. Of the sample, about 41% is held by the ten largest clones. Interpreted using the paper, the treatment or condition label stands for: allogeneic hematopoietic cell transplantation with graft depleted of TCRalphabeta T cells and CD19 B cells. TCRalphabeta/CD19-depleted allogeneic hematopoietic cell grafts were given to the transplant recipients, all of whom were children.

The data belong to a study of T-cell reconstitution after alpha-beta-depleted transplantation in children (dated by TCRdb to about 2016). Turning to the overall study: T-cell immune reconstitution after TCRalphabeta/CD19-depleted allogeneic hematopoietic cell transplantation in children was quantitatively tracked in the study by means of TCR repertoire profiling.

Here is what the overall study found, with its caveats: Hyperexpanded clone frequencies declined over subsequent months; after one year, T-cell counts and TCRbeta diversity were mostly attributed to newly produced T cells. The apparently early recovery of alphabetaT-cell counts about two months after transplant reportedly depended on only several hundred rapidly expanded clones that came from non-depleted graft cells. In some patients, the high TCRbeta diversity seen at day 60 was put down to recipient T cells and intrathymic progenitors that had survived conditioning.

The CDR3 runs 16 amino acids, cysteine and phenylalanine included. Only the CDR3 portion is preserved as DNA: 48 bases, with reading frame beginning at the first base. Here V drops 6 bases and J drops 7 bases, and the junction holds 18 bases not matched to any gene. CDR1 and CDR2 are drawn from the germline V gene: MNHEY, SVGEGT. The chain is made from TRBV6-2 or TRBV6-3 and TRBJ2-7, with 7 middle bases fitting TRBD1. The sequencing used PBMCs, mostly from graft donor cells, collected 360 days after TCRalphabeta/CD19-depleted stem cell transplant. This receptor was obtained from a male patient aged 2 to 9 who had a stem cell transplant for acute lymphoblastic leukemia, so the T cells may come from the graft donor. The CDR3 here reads CASRRLTDRAVREQYF. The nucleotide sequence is TGTGCCAGCAGGCGACTCACAGACAGGGCGGTAAGGGAGCAGTACTTC.